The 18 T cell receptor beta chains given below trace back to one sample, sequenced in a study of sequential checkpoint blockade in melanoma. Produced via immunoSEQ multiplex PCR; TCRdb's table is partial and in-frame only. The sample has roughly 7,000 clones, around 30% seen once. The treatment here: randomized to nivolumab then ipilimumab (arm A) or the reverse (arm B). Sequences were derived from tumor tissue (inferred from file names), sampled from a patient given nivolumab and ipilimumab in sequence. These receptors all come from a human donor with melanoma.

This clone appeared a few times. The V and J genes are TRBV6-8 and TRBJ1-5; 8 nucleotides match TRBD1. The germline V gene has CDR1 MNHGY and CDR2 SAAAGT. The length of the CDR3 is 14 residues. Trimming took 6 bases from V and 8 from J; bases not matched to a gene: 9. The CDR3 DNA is TGTGCCAGCAGAGGACAGGGCCCTTTTGAGCCCCAGCATTTT. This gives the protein CASRGQGPFEPQHF.

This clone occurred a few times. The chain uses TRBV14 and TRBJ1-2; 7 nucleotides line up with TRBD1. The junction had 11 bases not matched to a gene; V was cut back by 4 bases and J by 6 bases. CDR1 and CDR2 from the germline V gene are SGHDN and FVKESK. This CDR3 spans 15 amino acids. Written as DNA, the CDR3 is TGTGCCAGCAGCCCTTACATCCGGGACAGTGATGGCTACACCTTC. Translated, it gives CASSPYIRDSDGYTF.

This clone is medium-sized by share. This CDR3 is CASSAGQGGEKLFF. The CDR3 DNA sequence: TGTGCCAGCAGCGCGGGACAGGGTGGTGAAAAACTGTTTTTT. J is TRBJ1-4 and V is TRBV11-3; 9 bases agree with TRBD1. Germline V gene sequence: CDR1 SGHNT, CDR2 YENEEA. V shed 5 bases, J shed 7 bases, and the junction held 5 bases outside the gene matches. The CDR3 is 14 amino acids.

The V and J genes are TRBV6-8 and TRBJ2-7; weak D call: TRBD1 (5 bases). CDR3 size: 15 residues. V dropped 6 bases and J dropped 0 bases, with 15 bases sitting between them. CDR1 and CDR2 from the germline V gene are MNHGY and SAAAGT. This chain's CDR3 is CASSQLRQSSYEQYF. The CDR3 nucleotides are TGTGCCAGCAGCCAGCTCCGACAGAGCTCCTACGAGCAGTACTTC.

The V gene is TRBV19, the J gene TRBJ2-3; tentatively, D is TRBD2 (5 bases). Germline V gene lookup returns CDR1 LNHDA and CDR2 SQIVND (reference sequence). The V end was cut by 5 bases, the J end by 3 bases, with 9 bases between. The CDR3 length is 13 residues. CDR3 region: CASSPSNTDTQYF. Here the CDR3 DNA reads TGTGCCAGTAGTCCTAGCAATACAGATACGCAGTATTTT. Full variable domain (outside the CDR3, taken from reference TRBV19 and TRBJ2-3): DGGITQSPKYLFRKEGQNVTLSCEQNLNHDAMYWYRQDPGQGLRLIYYSQIVNDFQKGDIAEGYSVSREKKESFPLTVTSAQKNPTAFYLCASSPSNTDTQYFGPGTRLTVL.

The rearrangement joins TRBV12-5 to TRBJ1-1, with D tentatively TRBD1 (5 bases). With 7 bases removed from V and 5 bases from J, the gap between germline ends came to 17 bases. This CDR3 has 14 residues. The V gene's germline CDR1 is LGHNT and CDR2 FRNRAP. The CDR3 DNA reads TGTGCTAGTGCCCCCCAGGGAAGAGGAACTGAAGCTTTCTTT. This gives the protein CASAPQGRGTEAFF.

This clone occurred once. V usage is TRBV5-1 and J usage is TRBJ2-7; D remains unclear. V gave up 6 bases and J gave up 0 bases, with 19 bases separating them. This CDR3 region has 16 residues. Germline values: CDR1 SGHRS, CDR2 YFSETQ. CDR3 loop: CASTTTPRSLSYEQYF. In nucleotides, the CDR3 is TGCGCCAGCACCACAACCCCACGGAGTCTCTCCTACGAGCAGTACTTC.

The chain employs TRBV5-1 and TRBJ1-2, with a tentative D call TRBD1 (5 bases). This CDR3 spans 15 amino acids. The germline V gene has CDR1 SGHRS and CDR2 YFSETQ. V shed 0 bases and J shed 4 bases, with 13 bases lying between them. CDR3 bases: TGCGCCAGCAGCTTGGCATCAGGGTTTGGCTATGGCTACACCTTC. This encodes CASSLASGFGYGYTF.

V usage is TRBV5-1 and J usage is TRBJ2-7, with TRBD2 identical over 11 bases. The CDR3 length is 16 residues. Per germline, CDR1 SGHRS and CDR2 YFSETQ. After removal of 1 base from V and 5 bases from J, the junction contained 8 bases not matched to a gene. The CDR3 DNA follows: TGCGCCAGCAGCTTGAGTGCGGGACTAGCGGATAACGAGCAGTACTTC. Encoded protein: CASSLSAGLADNEQYF.

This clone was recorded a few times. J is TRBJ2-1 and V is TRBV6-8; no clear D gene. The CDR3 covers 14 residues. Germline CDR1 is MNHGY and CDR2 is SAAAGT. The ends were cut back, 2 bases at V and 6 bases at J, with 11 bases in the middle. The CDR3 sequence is CASSYGSRGNEQFF. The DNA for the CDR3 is TGTGCCAGCAGTTACGGGTCTAGAGGCAATGAGCAGTTCTTC.

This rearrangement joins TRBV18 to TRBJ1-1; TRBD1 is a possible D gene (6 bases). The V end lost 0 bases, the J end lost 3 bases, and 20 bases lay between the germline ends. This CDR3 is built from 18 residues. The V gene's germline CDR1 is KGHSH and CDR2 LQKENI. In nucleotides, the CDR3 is TGTGCCAGCTCACCACCGGCGGGGGCCACGTGGTCGTACACTGAAGCTTTCTTT. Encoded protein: CASSPPAGATWSYTEAFF.

The CDR3 nucleotides are TGTGCCAGCAGCTTAGACAGCGGGAACTATGGCTACACCTTC. Translated, it gives CASSLDSGNYGYTF. The rearrangement joins TRBV11-3 to TRBJ1-2, with no clear D. Germline V CDR1 and CDR2: SGHNT, YENEEA. This CDR3 comprises 14 residues. Between the trimmed V and J ends, which lost 0 bases and 2 bases, there was a span of 7 bases.

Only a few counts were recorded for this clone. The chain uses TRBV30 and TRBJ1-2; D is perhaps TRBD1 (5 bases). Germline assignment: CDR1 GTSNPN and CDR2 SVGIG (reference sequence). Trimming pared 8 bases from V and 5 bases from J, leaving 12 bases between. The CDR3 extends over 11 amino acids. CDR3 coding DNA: TGTGCCGAAAGGGGAGGATATGGCTACACCTTC. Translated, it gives CAERGGYGYTF.

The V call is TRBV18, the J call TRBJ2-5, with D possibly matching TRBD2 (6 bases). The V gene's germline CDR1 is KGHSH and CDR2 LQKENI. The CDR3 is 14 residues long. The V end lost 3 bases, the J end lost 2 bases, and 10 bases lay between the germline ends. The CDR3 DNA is TGTGCCAGCTCACCGGTTAGCGGACAAGAGACCCAGTACTTC. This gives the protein CASSPVSGQETQYF.

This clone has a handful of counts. Written as DNA, the CDR3 is TGTGCCAGCAGGAAGGGGACTAGCGGGAGCACCGGGGAGCTGTTTTTT. This gives the protein CASRKGTSGSTGELFF. The rearrangement joins TRBV6-8 to TRBJ2-2; 14 bases align to TRBD2. Germline CDR1 reads MNHGY; CDR2 reads SAAAGT. Trimming took 6 bases from V and 4 from J; bases not matched to a gene: 4. The CDR3 consists of 16 residues.

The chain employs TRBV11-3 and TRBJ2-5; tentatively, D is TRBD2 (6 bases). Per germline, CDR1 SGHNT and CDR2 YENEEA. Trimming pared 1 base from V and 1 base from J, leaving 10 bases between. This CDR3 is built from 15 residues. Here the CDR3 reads CASSLGGTRQETQYF. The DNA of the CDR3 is TGTGCCAGCAGCTTAGGCGGGACCCGCCAAGAGACCCAGTACTTC.

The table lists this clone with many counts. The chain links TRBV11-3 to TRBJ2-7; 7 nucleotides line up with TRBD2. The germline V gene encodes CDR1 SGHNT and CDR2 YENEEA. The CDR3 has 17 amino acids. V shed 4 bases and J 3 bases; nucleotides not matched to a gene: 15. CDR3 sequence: CASSWGTIREPFYEQYF. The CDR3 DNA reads TGTGCCAGCAGCTGGGGGACTATAAGGGAACCCTTCTACGAGCAGTACTTC. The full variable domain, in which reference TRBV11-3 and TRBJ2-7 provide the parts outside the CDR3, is EAGVVQSPRYKIIEKKQPVAFWCNPISGHNTLYWYLQNLGQGPELLIRYENEEAVDDSQLPKDRFSAERLKGVDSTLKIQPAELGDSAVYLCASSWGTIREPFYEQYFGPGTRLTVT.

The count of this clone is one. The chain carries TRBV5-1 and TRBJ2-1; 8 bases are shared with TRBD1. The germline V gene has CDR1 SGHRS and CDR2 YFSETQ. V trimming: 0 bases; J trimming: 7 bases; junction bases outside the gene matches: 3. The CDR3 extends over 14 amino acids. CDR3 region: CASSLGTGRNEQFF. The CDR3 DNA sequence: TGCGCCAGCAGCTTGGGGACAGGGCGGAATGAGCAGTTCTTC.